The rows below give T cell receptor beta chains drawn from one sample of a study of T cell responses to AZD1222 COVID-19 vaccine. Only in-frame clones appear in the TCRdb table, and some are missing; sequencing was by immunoSEQ multiplex PCR. The sample holds 100,000 to 150,000 clones, 75% to 90% seen once. Specimen: peripheral blood, collected 28 days after the second AZD1222 dose. The source of these receptors is an adult who received the AZD1222 COVID-19 vaccine. CDR3s include the opening cysteine and the closing phenylalanine or tryptophan. A D gene is named only where the DNA matches it firmly. Some rows mark clone size as missing; the rest say once, few, many or name a class of expanded clone.

CDR3: CASSYSRSRFREKLFF; DNA: TGTGCCAGCAGTTACTCACGATCCCGGTTTCGGGAAAAACTGTTTTTT; D: .; J: TRBJ1-4; V: TRBV6-2/TRBV6-3; size: .; length: 16
CDR3: CASSSTTGAANYGYTF; DNA: TGTGCCAGCAGCTCGACCACAGGGGCTGCTAACTATGGCTACACCTTC; D: TRBD1; J: TRBJ1-2; V: TRBV5-4; size: .; length: 16
CDR3: CASSEVTQYF; DNA: TGTGCCAGCAGTGAGGTGACCCAGTACTTC; D: .; J: TRBJ2-5; V: TRBV6-1; size: .; length: 10
CDR3: CASSPASRLYQETQYF; DNA: TGTGCCAGCTCACCCGCCAGCCGCCTTTACCAAGAGACCCAGTACTTC; D: .; J: TRBJ2-5; V: TRBV18; size: .; length: 16
CDR3: CACRTGGALRSYEQYF; DNA: TGTGCCTGCCGGACTGGGGGGGCCCTACGCTCCTACGAGCAGTACTTC; D: .; J: TRBJ2-7; V: TRBV30; size: .; length: 16
CDR3: CASFRPGGYEQYF; DNA: TGTGCCAGCTTCCGTCCGGGGGGCTACGAGCAGTACTTC; D: TRBD2; J: TRBJ2-7; V: TRBV6-5; size: .; length: 13
CDR3: CASSISGGEAFF; DNA: TGTGCCAGTAGTATTAGCGGTGGTGAAGCTTTCTTT; D: .; J: TRBJ1-1; V: TRBV19; size: .; length: 12
CDR3: CASTGGYGYTF; DNA: TGTGCCAGCACGGGGGGCTATGGCTACACCTTC; D: .; J: TRBJ1-2; V: TRBV3-1/TRBV3-2; size: .; length: 11
CDR3: CASSESNTIYF; DNA: TGTGCCAGCAGTGAATCGAACACCATATATTTT; D: .; J: TRBJ1-3; V: TRBV6-1; size: .; length: 11
CDR3: CASSLGEGGYGYTF; DNA: TGTGCCAGCAGCTTGGGGGAGGGGGGCTATGGCTACACCTTC; D: .; J: TRBJ1-2; V: TRBV7-2; size: .; length: 14
CDR3: CASSGLLNNEQFF; DNA: TGTGCCAGCAGTGGACTGCTCAACAATGAGCAGTTCTTC; D: .; J: TRBJ2-1; V: TRBV28; size: .; length: 13
CDR3: CASALGWSSYEQYF; DNA: TGTGCCAGTGCCTTGGGCTGGAGCTCCTACGAGCAGTACTTC; D: .; J: TRBJ2-7; V: TRBV27; size: .; length: 14
CDR3: CASSHGQGGTNVLTF; DNA: TGTGCCAGCAGCCACGGACAGGGCGGGACCAACGTCCTGACTTTC; D: TRBD1; J: TRBJ2-6; V: TRBV4-2; size: once; length: 15
CDR3: CASTTRGVNSPLHF; DNA: TGTGCCAGCACGACCCGTGGAGTTAATTCACCCCTCCACTTT; D: .; J: TRBJ1-6; V: TRBV5-6; size: .; length: 14
CDR3: CASSQADGRGNTEAFF; DNA: TGTGCCAGCAGCCAAGCGGATGGTAGGGGGAACACTGAAGCTTTCTTT; D: .; J: TRBJ1-1; V: TRBV14; size: .; length: 16
CDR3: CATTPEFTDNSPLHF; DNA: TGTGCCACCACACCGGAGTTCACGGATAATTCACCCCTCCACTTT; D: .; J: TRBJ1-6; V: TRBV2; size: .; length: 15
CDR3: CSAPQGFGYTF; DNA: TGCAGTGCCCCCCAGGGGTTTGGCTACACCTTC; D: .; J: TRBJ1-2; V: TRBV20-1; size: .; length: 11
CDR3: CAWRSVGSYTF; DNA: TGTGCCTGGAGAAGCGTCGGGTCCTACACCTTC; D: .; J: TRBJ1-2; V: TRBV30; size: .; length: 11
CDR3: CASSERFSSTDTQYF; DNA: TGTGCCAGCAGTGAACGGTTCAGTAGCACAGATACGCAGTATTTT; D: .; J: TRBJ2-3; V: TRBV2; size: .; length: 15
CDR3: CASSSLSTKTDTQYF; DNA: TGTGCCAGCAGTTCCCTTTCCACAAAAACGGATACGCAGTATTTT; D: .; J: TRBJ2-3; V: TRBV28; size: .; length: 15
CDR3: CASSQGGLTNQPQHF; DNA: TGTGCCAGCAGCCAAGGGGGACTTACCAATCAGCCCCAGCATTTT; D: .; J: TRBJ1-5; V: TRBV3-1/TRBV3-2; size: .; length: 15
CDR3: CASRVDRGSNQPQHF; DNA: TGTGCCAGCAGGGTGGACAGGGGTAGCAATCAGCCCCAGCATTTT; D: TRBD1; J: TRBJ1-5; V: TRBV2; size: .; length: 15
CDR3: CASTLTLGNEQFF; DNA: TGTGCCAGCACCCTTACCCTCGGCAATGAGCAGTTCTTC; D: .; J: TRBJ2-1; V: TRBV27; size: .; length: 13
CDR3: CASPQGFSDEKLFF; DNA: TGTGCCAGCCCCCAGGGTTTCTCGGATGAAAAACTGTTTTTT; D: .; J: TRBJ1-4; V: TRBV18; size: once; length: 14
CDR3: CASSPMDQDTEAFF; DNA: TGTGCCAGCTCACCGATGGACCAGGACACTGAAGCTTTCTTT; D: .; J: TRBJ1-1; V: TRBV18; size: .; length: 14
CDR3: CASSGAGTGGAYGYTF; DNA: TGTGCCAGCAGCGGAGCCGGGACAGGGGGCGCCTATGGCTACACCTTC; D: TRBD1; J: TRBJ1-2; V: TRBV5-4; size: few; length: 16
CDR3: CATSNDQEQSSTLHF; DNA: TGTGCCACCAGCAACGACCAGGAGCAGTCATCCACCCTCCACTTT; D: .; J: TRBJ1-6; V: TRBV15; size: .; length: 15
CDR3: CASMDSGAADTQYF; DNA: TGCGCCAGCATGGATTCAGGGGCAGCAGATACGCAGTATTTT; D: .; J: TRBJ2-3; V: TRBV5-1; size: .; length: 14
CDR3: CASSEGQGGNTEAFF; DNA: TGTGCCAGCAGTGAAGGACAGGGAGGGAACACTGAAGCTTTCTTT; D: TRBD1; J: TRBJ1-1; V: TRBV6-1; size: once; length: 15
CDR3: CASSPRQGARLFF; DNA: TGTGCCAGCAGTCCCCGACAGGGGGCGAGACTGTTTTTT; D: TRBD1; J: TRBJ1-4; V: TRBV28; size: .; length: 13
CDR3: CASSLETGGGTEAFF; DNA: TGTGCCAGCAGCTTGGAGACAGGGGGCGGCACTGAAGCTTTCTTT; D: TRBD1; J: TRBJ1-1; V: TRBV5-6; size: .; length: 15
CDR3: CASSPGQLNSPLHF; DNA: TGTGCCAGCAGCCCGGGACAGCTTAATTCACCCCTCCACTTT; D: TRBD1; J: TRBJ1-6; V: TRBV6-5; size: .; length: 14
CDR3: CASRTGTGDAYEQYF; DNA: TGTGCCAGTAGAACCGGGACAGGGGATGCCTACGAGCAGTACTTC; D: TRBD1; J: TRBJ2-7; V: TRBV19; size: .; length: 15
CDR3: CASKGEAHETQYF; DNA: TGTGCCAGTAAAGGTGAAGCGCATGAGACCCAGTACTTC; D: .; J: TRBJ2-5; V: TRBV19; size: .; length: 13
CDR3: CASSQSGTDTQYF; DNA: TGTGCCAGCAGCCAATCGGGCACAGATACGCAGTATTTT; D: .; J: TRBJ2-3; V: TRBV3-1/TRBV3-2; size: .; length: 13
CDR3: CASRGEETQYF; DNA: TGTGCCAGCAGAGGGGAAGAGACCCAGTACTTC; D: .; J: TRBJ2-5; V: TRBV2; size: .; length: 11
CDR3: CASSLGAPNTGELFF; DNA: TGTGCCAGCAGCTTAGGGGCCCCGAACACCGGGGAGCTGTTTTTT; D: .; J: TRBJ2-2; V: TRBV7-9; size: .; length: 15
CDR3: CASSETPDRGYTF; DNA: TGCGCCAGCAGTGAGACCCCGGATCGAGGCTACACCTTC; D: .; J: TRBJ1-2; V: TRBV10-1; size: .; length: 13
CDR3: CASSLSAQGFGGELFF; DNA: TGTGCCAGCAGCCTAAGTGCACAGGGGTTTGGCGGGGAGCTGTTTTTT; D: TRBD1; J: TRBJ2-2; V: TRBV7-2; size: few; length: 16
CDR3: CASSTGTDYEKLFF; DNA: TGTGCCAGTAGTACCGGGACAGACTATGAAAAACTGTTTTTT; D: TRBD1; J: TRBJ1-4; V: TRBV19; size: .; length: 14
CDR3: CATSRSGTDYSPLHF; DNA: TGTGCCACGAGCAGGTCCGGGACGGATTATTCACCCCTCCACTTT; D: .; J: TRBJ1-6; V: TRBV5-6; size: once; length: 15
CDR3: CASSRQVSNYGYTF; DNA: TGCGCCAGCAGCCGCCAGGTGTCTAACTATGGCTACACCTTC; D: .; J: TRBJ1-2; V: TRBV5-1; size: .; length: 14
CDR3: CASSLKGAAVGNTIYF; DNA: TGTGCCAGCAGCTTAAAGGGGGCGGCGGTGGGAAACACCATATATTTT; D: TRBD1; J: TRBJ1-3; V: TRBV5-5; size: .; length: 16
CDR3: CASTDSMNTGELFF; DNA: TGCGCCAGCACGGACAGCATGAACACCGGGGAGCTGTTTTTT; D: .; J: TRBJ2-2; V: TRBV5-1; size: .; length: 14
CDR3: CASSSTADTQYF; DNA: TGCGCCAGCAGCTCAACAGCAGATACGCAGTATTTT; D: .; J: TRBJ2-3; V: TRBV5-1; size: .; length: 12
CDR3: CASSQEQQAYEQYF; DNA: TGTGCCAGCAGCCAAGAACAACAGGCATACGAGCAGTACTTC; D: .; J: TRBJ2-7; V: TRBV4-2; size: .; length: 14
CDR3: CASRPGPNYGYTF; DNA: TGTGCCAGCAGGCCGGGACCGAACTATGGCTACACCTTC; D: .; J: TRBJ1-2; V: TRBV6-6; size: .; length: 13
CDR3: CASRRTGDLHF; DNA: TGTGCCAGCAGGCGGACGGGGGATCTGCACTTC; D: .; J: TRBJ2-7; V: TRBV5-6; size: .; length: 11
CDR3: CATCPFYNSPLHF; DNA: TGTGCCACGTGTCCCTTCTATAATTCACCCCTCCACTTT; D: .; J: TRBJ1-6; V: TRBV15; size: .; length: 13
CDR3: CASSPGTLNYGYTF; DNA: TGTGCCAGCTCGCCCGGGACACTAAACTATGGCTACACCTTC; D: .; J: TRBJ1-2; V: TRBV28; size: few; length: 14
CDR3: CASSSQGAKNIQYF; DNA: TGTGCCAGCAGTTCACAGGGGGCCAAAAACATTCAGTACTTC; D: TRBD1; J: TRBJ2-4; V: TRBV6-5; size: .; length: 14